This T cell receptor (beta chain) was profiled in a study of blood T cell repertoires in COVID-19. Across the study: Donors in the United States, Italy and Spain gave samples during acute or convalescent COVID-19. T cells, B-cell-depleted T cells, or PBMCs provided the cDNA or gDNA that served as material.

Trimming took 0 bases from V and 10 from J; bases not matched to a gene: 19. The CDR3 is made up of 19 amino acids. Germline CDR1 and CDR2: MNHEY and SMNVEV (reference sequence). In the source study's methods: Quantification of nucleated cells was approximated via reference gene primer amplification. Profiled with immunoSEQ multiplex PCR; TCRdb holds only in-frame clones, not every one. The V and J calls and clone size are taken from that table; D and trimming were inferred from the DNA. The sample lists some 130,000 clones, around nine tenths occurring once. This chain links TRBV27 with TRBJ1-5; TRBD1 aligns across 9 bases. This sequence originates from a man aged 65-85 years with active COVID-19. Sequencing input: peripheral blood. CDR3 coding DNA: TGTGCCAGCAGTTTATCGATAAAAGGAGGGACAGGGCGAGCGGGACCCCAGCATTTT. Amino acid sequence: CASSLSIKGGTGRAGPQHF.